This TCR beta chain derives from a study of ipilimumab plus nivolumab after autologous stem cell transplantation. Dosing: nivolumab 3 mg/kg IV, weeks 1, 4, 7, 10, then every two weeks to week 26. CDR1 and CDR2 (germline): SGHTA, FQGTGA. CDR3 length: 13 amino acids. V lost 5 bases to trimming and J lost 3 bases, with 9 bases between them. Measured with immunoSEQ multiplex PCR; TCRdb has only the in-frame clones, and not every one. The sample includes some 43,000 clones, about 88% seen only once; the top ten take approximately 0.88%. This clone was counted between two and nine times. Sequences were derived from PBMCs, sampled in a trial of ipilimumab plus nivolumab as post-transplant consolidation. The TCR originated in a male donor with multiple myeloma. The V and J genes are TRBV7-3 and TRBJ2-3; D ambiguous. The CDR3 is CASSPYQTDTQYF. DNA for the CDR3: TGTGCCAGCAGCCCATACCAAACAGATACGCAGTATTTT.